This TCR beta chain appears in the sequencing data of a study of blood T cell repertoires in COVID-19. Study-level information: The samples span acute and convalescent COVID-19 from the United States, Italy and Spain.

Authors' processing steps: Counts of nucleated cells, estimated from reference gene primer amplification, were obtained. Only in-frame clones appear in the TCRdb table, and some are missing; sequencing was by immunoSEQ multiplex PCR. V, J and clone size were drawn from that table, and D and trimming were deduced from the DNA. Among about 48,000 clones, more than 70% were seen once, and the ten largest hold under 6%. Germline loops: CDR1 LNHDA, CDR2 SQIVND (reference sequence). This CDR3 has 17 amino acids. V dropped 7 bases and J dropped 3; count of bases not matched to a gene: 14. The chain uses TRBV19 and TRBJ1-3; 8 positions match TRBD1. This receptor was obtained from an older woman with acute or convalescent COVID-19. Input material: peripheral blood. As DNA, the CDR3 is TGTGCCAGTACCCCCCTTTTGGCAGGGGGCTTTGGAAACACCATATATTTT. As protein: CASTPLLAGGFGNTIYF. The full variable domain, in which reference TRBV19 and TRBJ1-3 provide the parts outside the CDR3, is DGGITQSPKYLFRKEGQNVTLSCEQNLNHDAMYWYRQDPGQGLRLIYYSQIVNDFQKGDIAEGYSVSREKKESFPLTVTSAQKNPTAFYLCASTPLLAGGFGNTIYFGEGSWLTVV.